The entry that follows covers one TCR beta chain sequence. CDR3 length equals 16 residues. Germline loops: CDR1 LGHNA, CDR2 YNFKEQ. With 4 bases removed from V and 7 bases from J, the gap between germline ends came to 23 bases. Method: immunoSEQ multiplex PCR; TCRdb's copy keeps in-frame clones and lacks some. There are tens of thousands of clones in the sample; around 69% occur only once, and roughly 51% lies in the top ten. The data were taken from a study of cytotoxic CD8 clonotypes in ibrutinib-treated CLL. This clonotype was obtained from a human donor with chronic lymphocytic leukemia. The sample was PBMCs, taken at disease progression, from a patient treated with ibrutinib. The chain combines TRBV4-2 with TRBJ2-7; possible D gene TRBD2, 6 bases. The CDR3 protein is CASSPVIAGYGDEQYF. The CDR3 DNA is TGTGCCAGCAGCCCAGTGATCGCGGGGTATGGAGATGAGCAGTACTTC.